The T cell receptor beta chain under discussion was sequenced for a study of T cells in women clearing cervical HPV infection. Study details: Case blood was drawn a median approximately 150 days after lesion detection. Whole-study results and caveats: Repertoire richness, not evenness, was significantly elevated in CIN3+ cases versus controls.

The CDR3 covers 13 residues. Germline-derived CDR1 and CDR2 are KGHSH and LQKENI. About this clone itself: What it binds is not known. Read coverage stops 3 residues before the CDR3 terminus; the germline J gene supplies the remainder.

Some clones are missing from TCRdb's copy, which holds only in-frame ones; the method was immunoSEQ multiplex PCR. Recorded for this sample: around 30,000 clones. The sample taken for sequencing was blood buffy coat. The V gene is TRBV18, the J gene TRBJ1-4; D perhaps matches TRBD1 (5 bases). The source is a woman aged 18 to 69 with a cervical HPV16 infection that either progressed to CIN3+ or cleared (not recorded which). CDR3 DNA (partial): TGTGCCAGCTCACCAGACAGAAATTCACCA. Translation gives CASSPDRNSP. Given in full, the CDR3 is CASSPDRNSPLFF.